This is a list of T cell receptor beta chains from one sample in a study of blood T cell repertoires in COVID-19. Data came from immunoSEQ multiplex PCR; TCRdb stores just in-frame clones and leaves some out. The top ten clones hold 1.3% of a sample with tens of thousands of clones, 75% to 90% of them seen once. The specimen sequenced was peripheral blood. The receptors here all came from a man in his sixties with acute or convalescent COVID-19. CDR3s include the opening cysteine and the closing phenylalanine or tryptophan. Fields, in order: D gene, J gene, V gene, clone size, CDR3 DNA, CDR3 protein. A D gene is named only where the DNA matches it firmly. Rows give clone size only sometimes, using once, few, many, or a class for an expanded clone.

D: TRBD1; J: TRBJ2-7; V: TRBV28; size: -; DNA: TGTGCCAGCAGTCCCGCGACAGGGGCTTACGTCGAGCAGTACTTC; CDR3: CASSPATGAYVEQYF
D: -; J: TRBJ2-2; V: TRBV7-9; size: once; DNA: TGTGCCAGCAGCTCCCCGGTCCGCCCCGGGGAGCTGTTTTTT; CDR3: CASSSPVRPGELFF
D: TRBD2; J: TRBJ2-1; V: TRBV12-5; size: -; DNA: TGTGCTAGTGGTCCCGGGACTAGCGGGAGTGGGTATGAGCAGTTCTTC; CDR3: CASGPGTSGSGYEQFF
D: -; J: TRBJ1-5; V: TRBV6-4; size: -; DNA: TGTGCCAGCAGTGACAACAGTAATCAGCCCCAGCATTTT; CDR3: CASSDNSNQPQHF
D: -; J: TRBJ1-3; V: TRBV6-5; size: -; DNA: TGTGCCAGCGGAACGGGAGCTGGAAACACCATATATTTT; CDR3: CASGTGAGNTIYF
D: -; J: TRBJ1-4; V: TRBV18; size: -; DNA: TGTGCCAGCTCACCTCGGCAAAGCGACACTAATGAAAAACTGTTTTTT; CDR3: CASSPRQSDTNEKLFF
D: TRBD2; J: TRBJ2-7; V: TRBV5-4; size: -; DNA: TGTGCCAGCAGCTTGGGTAGCGGGACGCCCTACGAGCAGTACTTC; CDR3: CASSLGSGTPYEQYF
D: TRBD2; J: TRBJ2-1; V: TRBV3-1/TRBV3-2; size: -; DNA: TGTGCCAGCAGCCATGGACTAGCGGGGGGCTACAATGAGCAGTTCTTC; CDR3: CASSHGLAGGYNEQFF
D: -; J: TRBJ1-1; V: TRBV12-3/TRBV12-4; size: -; DNA: TGTGCCAGCAGTTTGGGAGGGGTTACTGAAGCTTTCTTT; CDR3: CASSLGGVTEAFF
D: -; J: TRBJ2-4; V: TRBV7-9; size: -; DNA: TGTGCCAGCAGCTTACTGTACGGGGCCAAAAACATTCAGTACTTC; CDR3: CASSLLYGAKNIQYF
D: -; J: TRBJ2-7; V: TRBV4-1; size: few; DNA: TGCGCCAGCAGCCAAGTATCCTGGACATCGAGCTCCTACGAGCAGTACTTC; CDR3: CASSQVSWTSSSYEQYF
D: -; J: TRBJ1-3; V: TRBV7-7; size: -; DNA: TGTGCTAGCAGCTCACAGGTAATGTACTCTGGAAACACCATATATTTT; CDR3: CASSSQVMYSGNTIYF
D: -; J: TRBJ2-3; V: TRBV5-5; size: -; DNA: TGTGCCAGCAGCTTGGTGCCTTCGGGGGGCACAGATACGCAGTATTTT; CDR3: CASSLVPSGGTDTQYF
D: -; J: TRBJ1-5; V: TRBV9; size: -; DNA: TGTGCCCCCCGCGCCGGGGGGGGGCGTAGCAATCAGCCCCAGCATTTT; CDR3: CAPRAGGGRSNQPQHF
D: -; J: TRBJ1-1; V: TRBV4-1; size: -; DNA: TGCGCCAGCAGCCAAGAAACCCCTGAGATGAACACTGAAGCTTTCTTT; CDR3: CASSQETPEMNTEAFF
D: TRBD1; J: TRBJ2-3; V: TRBV20-1; size: -; DNA: TGCAGTGCTAGTGTGCCCCCGGGACAGGGATTAGATACGCAGTATTTT; CDR3: CSASVPPGQGLDTQYF
D: -; J: TRBJ1-1; V: TRBV4-1; size: -; DNA: TGCGCCAGCAGCCCTCGTGGGGGCTCTGAAGCTTTCTTT; CDR3: CASSPRGGSEAFF
D: TRBD1; J: TRBJ2-7; V: TRBV11-1; size: once; DNA: TGTGCCAGCAGTTTTGGACAGGGAAACGAGCAGTACTTC; CDR3: CASSFGQGNEQYF
D: TRBD1; J: TRBJ2-1; V: TRBV27; size: -; DNA: TGTGCCAGCAGGTATACAGGGGGAACTAACAATGAGCAGTTCTTC; CDR3: CASRYTGGTNNEQFF
D: -; J: TRBJ2-7; V: TRBV7-3; size: once; DNA: TGTGCCAGCAGCCCCCCCCACGTTCACAACCTCTACGAGCAGTACTTC; CDR3: CASSPPHVHNLYEQYF
D: TRBD1; J: TRBJ2-6; V: TRBV5-1; size: -; DNA: TGCGCCAGCAGCCCTTGGGACAGGTCTGGGGCCAACGTCCTGACTTTC; CDR3: CASSPWDRSGANVLTF
D: -; J: TRBJ2-1; V: TRBV18; size: -; DNA: TGTGCCAGCTCACCACCGGACAGTACTCCCTACAATGAGCAGTTCTTC; CDR3: CASSPPDSTPYNEQFF
D: TRBD1; J: TRBJ2-3; V: TRBV6-6; size: -; DNA: TGTGCCAGCAGTTCCGGACAGGCCCTCACAGATACGCAGTATTTT; CDR3: CASSSGQALTDTQYF
D: TRBD1; J: TRBJ1-1; V: TRBV6-2/TRBV6-3; size: -; DNA: TGTGCCAGCAGTTACTCGGCTACAGGGGACACTGAAGCTTTCTTT; CDR3: CASSYSATGDTEAFF
D: -; J: TRBJ1-2; V: TRBV2; size: -; DNA: TGTGCCAGCAGTGCTCCCGGGACTGAGTATGGCTACACCTTC; CDR3: CASSAPGTEYGYTF
D: -; J: TRBJ2-7; V: TRBV11-2; size: once; DNA: TGTGCCAGCAGCTTAGAAGGCTGGTCAGGGACCTACGAGCAGTACTTC; CDR3: CASSLEGWSGTYEQYF
D: TRBD2; J: TRBJ2-2; V: TRBV18; size: -; DNA: TGTGCCAGCTCACCCCCCGGACTAGCGGGAATGGCCGGGGAGCTGTTTTTT; CDR3: CASSPPGLAGMAGELFF
D: TRBD2; J: TRBJ2-1; V: TRBV18; size: -; DNA: TGTGCCAGCTCACGTGACCGAAGCGGGATTAATGAGCAGTTCTTC; CDR3: CASSRDRSGINEQFF
D: TRBD2; J: TRBJ2-5; V: TRBV7-2; size: -; DNA: TGTGCCAGCAGCTTACGGGGGGGGGCCGAGACCCAGTACTTC; CDR3: CASSLRGGAETQYF
D: -; J: TRBJ1-4; V: TRBV9; size: -; DNA: TGTGCCAGCAGCCAGCGTCCCGGTGAAAAACTGTTTTTT; CDR3: CASSQRPGEKLFF
D: -; J: TRBJ2-5; V: TRBV21-1; size: -; DNA: TGTGCCAGCAGCAAAGAAATAAGGACAGGGGACCAAGAGACCCAGTACTTC; CDR3: CASSKEIRTGDQETQYF
D: -; J: TRBJ1-5; V: TRBV6-6; size: -; DNA: TGTGCCAGCAGCCAGGGTAATCAGCCCCAGCATTTT; CDR3: CASSQGNQPQHF
D: TRBD2; J: TRBJ2-5; V: TRBV6-1; size: -; DNA: TGTGCCAGCAGTGATAGCGGGAGAGGGGCCAAGACCCAGTACTTC; CDR3: CASSDSGRGAKTQYF
D: TRBD2; J: TRBJ2-6; V: TRBV5-1; size: -; DNA: TGCGCCAGCAGCTTTTACGGACTAGCGGGGCTTCCCCGCTCTGGGGCCAACGTCCTGACTTTC; CDR3: CASSFYGLAGLPRSGANVLTF
D: TRBD1; J: TRBJ1-6; V: TRBV7-3; size: -; DNA: TGTGCCAGCAGAGATATGGGACAGGTCAATTCACCCCTCCACTTT; CDR3: CASRDMGQVNSPLHF
D: TRBD2; J: TRBJ2-7; V: TRBV2; size: -; DNA: TGTGCCAGCACTAAAGAGCGGGAACCCTACGAGCAGTACTTC; CDR3: CASTKEREPYEQYF
D: -; J: TRBJ2-7; V: TRBV28; size: -; DNA: TGTGCCAGCAGCCTCCGACGGGTATCGGGTGAGCAGTACTTC; CDR3: CASSLRRVSGEQYF
D: TRBD2; J: TRBJ2-5; V: TRBV11-3; size: -; DNA: TGTGCCAGCAGCGGATATAGCGGGGCCCGGGAGACCCAGTACTTC; CDR3: CASSGYSGARETQYF
D: -; J: TRBJ1-5; V: TRBV28; size: -; DNA: TGTGCCAGCAGTTTATGGTCAGGGTTGAGTCAGCCCCAGCATTTT; CDR3: CASSLWSGLSQPQHF